This passage covers 28 T cell receptor beta chains from one sample sequenced in a study of cytomegalovirus exposure and HLA in healthy donors (dated by TCRdb to 2016 to 2017). Preparation of the library involved the immunoSEQ multiplex PCR assay. For the multiplex PCR, a mixture combining 60 forward primers for TCR Vbeta segments and 13 reverse primers for TCR Jbeta segments was used. The immuneACCESS repertoire file appears here via TCRdb, limited to in-frame rearrangements. These files lack a portion of the clones; in checked studies, under half of the deficit traces to unresolved V genes, and the cause of the others is not known. The sample yields about 130,000 clones; over 8% were counted once. Of the sample, under 7% falls within the top ten clones. The material sequenced was PBMCs. Receptors originate from a man aged 40-55 years in good health and CMV-seronegative.

CDR3 bases: TGTGCCATCGACCCGCAGGGTAGGAACACTGAAGCTTTCTTT. Translated: CAIDPQGRNTEAFF. The chain combines TRBV28 with TRBJ1-1; tentative D call: TRBD1 (5 bases). V was shortened by 10 bases and J by 1 base, with 16 bases between the two germline ends. CDR1 and CDR2 (germline): MDHEN, SYDVKM. This CDR3 contains 14 residues.

This clone was detected a few times. V usage is TRBV5-1 and J usage is TRBJ2-7; 7 positions agree with TRBD1. V shed 1 base, J shed 2 bases, and the junction held 3 bases outside the gene matches. Per germline, CDR1 SGHRS and CDR2 YFSETQ. The CDR3 is 14 residues long. Here the CDR3 DNA reads TGCGCCAGCAGCTTGACAGGGGCGGCCTACGAGCAGTACTTC. This codes for CASSLTGAAYEQYF.

This clone turned up a few times. The J gene is TRBJ2-3, the V gene TRBV19, with TRBD2 identical over 9 bases. After removal of 7 bases from V and 8 bases from J, the junction contained 10 bases not matched to a gene. The CDR3 is 14 residues long. CDR1 LNHDA and CDR2 SQIVND come from the germline V gene (reference sequence). The CDR3 sequence: CASTRGGAGGTQYF. CDR3 nucleotides: TGTGCCAGTACACGCGGGGGGGCCGGAGGTACGCAGTATTTT. The full variable domain, with the rest looked up from reference TRBV19 and TRBJ2-3, is DGGITQSPKYLFRKEGQNVTLSCEQNLNHDAMYWYRQDPGQGLRLIYYSQIVNDFQKGDIAEGYSVSREKKESFPLTVTSAQKNPTAFYLCASTRGGAGGTQYFGPGTRLTVL.

This clone occurred a few times. This sequence joins TRBV4-2 and TRBJ2-3; 10 nucleotides line up with TRBD2. There are 17 residues in the CDR3. In germline, CDR1 is LGHNA, CDR2 YNFKEQ. With V trimmed by 5 bases and J by 1 base, 9 bases remained unmatched. The CDR3 spells CASSDTSSGGGTDTQYF. CDR3 sequence (DNA): TGTGCCAGCAGCGACACTTCAAGCGGGGGGGGCACAGATACGCAGTATTTT.

The chain uses TRBV6-1 and TRBJ1-2; tentatively, D is TRBD1 (6 bases). This CDR3 region has 15 residues. Trimming removed 2 bases at V and 5 bases at J, with 15 bases between. The germline CDR1 and CDR2 sequences are MNHNS and SASEGT. CDR3 loop: CASSELAGARYGYTF. The CDR3 DNA is TGTGCCAGCAGTGAATTGGCAGGGGCGAGATATGGCTACACCTTC.

The chain combines TRBV9 with TRBJ1-6; no firm D call. The CDR3 totals 14 residues. CDR1 and CDR2 (germline): SGDLS, YYNGEE. The ends were cut back, 4 bases at V and 5 bases at J, with 10 bases in the middle. CDR3 sequence reads: CASSPREDNSPLHF. CDR3 coding DNA: TGTGCCAGCAGCCCCAGAGAGGATAATTCACCCCTCCACTTT.

V gene TRBV27 combines with J gene TRBJ2-7; a weak D match, TRBD1 (6 bases). This CDR3 region has 12 residues. Trimming left V 10 bases short and J 5 bases short, with 15 bases between. Germline V gives CDR1 MNHEY, CDR2 SMNVEV (reference sequence). CDR3 protein: CATMRGNNEQYF. CDR3 nucleotide sequence: TGTGCCACAATGAGGGGGAACAACGAGCAGTACTTC.

The rearrangement links TRBV4-1 to TRBJ2-1; a possible D gene is TRBD1 (6 bases). The V gene lost 0 bases and the J gene lost 9 bases, with 9 bases spanning the gap. CDR1 and CDR2 from the germline V gene are MGHRA and YSYEKL. The length of the CDR3 is 13 residues. The CDR3 region is CASSQDRGFEQFF. The CDR3 region has the DNA TGCGCCAGCAGCCAAGATAGGGGGTTTGAGCAGTTCTTC.

The chain links TRBV5-1 to TRBJ2-1; 14 bases fit TRBD2. From germline, CDR1 is SGHRS and CDR2 YFSETQ. CDR3 size: 17 residues. V was pared by 4 bases and J by 4 bases, with 7 bases of the junction left unmatched. The CDR3 loop reads CASSRTSGGLTYNEQFF. In nucleotides, the CDR3 is TGCGCCAGCAGCCGGACTAGCGGGGGGCTAACTTACAATGAGCAGTTCTTC.

In its sample, this clone was seen a few times. The chain recombines TRBV6-5 with TRBJ2-7, with TRBD1 as a possible D gene (5 bases). V lost 0 bases and J 6 bases, leaving 15 bases between the germline ends. Germline V gives CDR1 MNHEY, CDR2 SVGAGI. The CDR3 has 15 residues. As DNA, the CDR3 is TGTGCCAGCAGTTACTCGAAGACCAAGCAGGGCGAGCAGTACTTC. This gives the protein CASSYSKTKQGEQYF.

This clone has only a few counts. The rearrangement joins TRBV10-1 to TRBJ1-1; perhaps TRBD1 as D (5 bases). This CDR3 comprises 14 residues. Between the trimmed V and J ends, which lost 0 bases and 11 bases, there was a span of 16 bases. CDR1 and CDR2 (germline): WNHNN, SYGVQD (reference sequence). CDR3 amino acids: CASSESTVTKGAFF. The CDR3 region has the DNA TGCGCCAGCAGTGAGTCCACAGTGACAAAGGGGGCTTTCTTT.

On this clone itself: The same CDR3 is also encoded by other DNA sequences in this sample. The rearrangement joins TRBV5-1 to TRBJ2-1, with 7 bases identical to TRBD2. The CDR3 contains 14 residues. With V trimmed by 4 bases and J by 0 bases, 1 base remained unmatched. CDR1 SGHRS and CDR2 YFSETQ come from the germline V gene. The CDR3 coding sequence is TGCGCCAGCAGCCCGGGGGGCTCCTACAATGAGCAGTTCTTC. It encodes CASSPGGSYNEQFF.

This clone was observed a handful of times. The rearrangement joins TRBV10-1 to TRBJ1-6; 10 bases line up with TRBD1. V lost 10 bases, J lost 5 bases, and 5 bases stayed unmatched. The CDR3 extends over 14 amino acids. The germline V gene encodes CDR1 WNHNN and CDR2 SYGVQD (reference sequence). The CDR3 DNA is TGCGCCATCTCCGGGACAGGGGATAATTCACCCCTCCACTTT. Translating it yields CAISGTGDNSPLHF.

In this sample, this clone turned up a few times. The J gene is TRBJ2-7, the V gene TRBV4-3; 10 bases align to TRBD1. Germline V gives CDR1 LGHNA, CDR2 YSLEER. V shed 1 base and J 4 bases; nucleotides not matched to a gene: 1. The CDR3 spans 14 residues. CDR3 coding DNA: TGCGCCAGCAGCCAAGGACAGGGGGCATACGAGCAGTACTTC. Translated: CASSQGQGAYEQYF.

This clone has more than one count but fewer than ten. The rearrangement joins TRBV13 to TRBJ2-3; the D is unclear. CDR1 and CDR2 from the germline V gene are PRHDT and FYEKMQ (reference sequence). The CDR3 has 14 amino acids. V was shortened by 3 bases and J by 0 bases, with 7 bases between the two germline ends. The CDR3 sequence is CASSLTTSTDTQYF. The CDR3 nucleotides are TGTGCCAGCAGCTTGACAACTAGCACAGATACGCAGTATTTT. Drawing the rest from reference TRBV13 and TRBJ2-3, the complete variable domain is AAGVIQSPRHLIKEKRETATLKCYPIPRHDTVYWYQQGPGQDPQFLISFYEKMQSDKGSIPDRFSAQQFSDYHSELNMSSLELGDSALYFCASSLTTSTDTQYFGPGTRLTVL.

The CDR3 protein is CASRATMTNYGYTF. The CDR3 DNA is TGTGCCAGTAGGGCCACTATGACTAACTATGGCTACACCTTC. This sequence joins TRBV19 and TRBJ1-2; D ambiguous. Germline CDR1 LNHDA, CDR2 SQIVND (reference sequence). The germline V and J ends were trimmed by 6 bases and 0 bases, with 11 bases remaining between them. The CDR3 sequence is 14 residues long.

The rearrangement links TRBV27 to TRBJ2-5, with 13 bases that match TRBD2. CDR1 and CDR2 (germline): MNHEY, SMNVEV (reference sequence). The CDR3 is 15 residues long. The trim removed 10 bases at V and 5 bases at J, leaving 10 bases unmatched. In nucleotides, the CDR3 is TGTGCCACCTCCCTACTAGCGGGGGGGAGGGAGACCCAGTACTTC. Amino acids: CATSLLAGGRETQYF.

The rearrangement uses TRBV4-1 and TRBJ2-7, with D hard to call. Per the germline V gene, CDR1 is MGHRA and CDR2 is YSYEKL. V was clipped by 2 bases and J by 3 bases, with 11 bases between them. The CDR3 has 14 amino acids. CDR3 protein: CASSQQARIYEQYF. CDR3 bases: TGCGCCAGCAGCCAACAGGCCAGGATCTACGAGCAGTACTTC.

This clone came up a few times. V gene TRBV18 combines with J gene TRBJ2-5; TRBD1 aligns across 9 bases. Unmatched junction bases numbered 0, after V lost 4 bases and J lost 3 bases. The CDR3 has 13 residues. Germline CDR1 and CDR2: KGHSH and LQKENI. CDR3 DNA: TGTGCCAGCTCACGGGACAGGGAAGAGACCCAGTACTTC. This codes for CASSRDREETQYF.

The sample holds a few counts of this clone. The chain is built from TRBV9 and TRBJ2-7, with D possibly matching TRBD2 (6 bases). Germline V gene lookup returns CDR1 SGDLS and CDR2 YYNGEE. Trimming stripped 4 bases from V and 0 bases from J, with 14 bases between. This CDR3 is built from 15 residues. CDR3 coding DNA: TGTGCCAGCAGCCCCAGGGAGGACAACTCCTACGAGCAGTACTTC. Its translation: CASSPREDNSYEQYF. The whole variable domain, remainder taken from reference TRBV9 and TRBJ2-7, is DSGVTQTPKHLITATGQRVTLRCSPRSGDLSVYWYQQSLDQGLQFLIQYYNGEERAKGNILERFSAQQFPDLHSELNLSSLELGDSALYFCASSPREDNSYEQYFGPGTRLTVT.

A few counts support this clone. The CDR3 sequence is CASRVLEGASNYGYTF. DNA of the CDR3: TGTGCCAGCAGGGTCTTGGAAGGGGCTAGTAACTATGGCTACACCTTC. J is TRBJ1-2 and V is TRBV2; D is perhaps TRBD1 (5 bases). Per germline, CDR1 SNHLY and CDR2 FYNNEI. This CDR3 has 16 amino acids. V lost 6 bases and J lost 1, with 18 bases in between.

V usage is TRBV9 and J usage is TRBJ2-3, with D tentatively TRBD1 (7 bases). This CDR3 has 14 residues. The V gene lost 4 bases and the J gene lost 3 bases, with 12 bases spanning the gap. The germline CDR1 and CDR2 sequences are SGDLS and YYNGEE. The chain's CDR3 is CASSPGGRTDTQYF. Here the CDR3 DNA reads TGTGCCAGCAGCCCAGGGGGGCGGACAGATACGCAGTATTTT. Full variable domain (missing parts from reference TRBV9 and TRBJ2-3): DSGVTQTPKHLITATGQRVTLRCSPRSGDLSVYWYQQSLDQGLQFLIQYYNGEERAKGNILERFSAQQFPDLHSELNLSSLELGDSALYFCASSPGGRTDTQYFGPGTRLTVL.

This sequence joins TRBV7-8 and TRBJ2-6, with D possibly being TRBD1 (6 bases). From germline, CDR1 is SGHVS and CDR2 FQNEAQ. V was trimmed by 5 bases and J by 2 bases, leaving 16 bases between them. The CDR3 totals 17 residues. CDR3 sequence: CASSPRQAGAGANVLTF. The CDR3 nucleotides read TGTGCCAGCAGCCCTAGACAGGCCGGGGCTGGGGCCAACGTCCTGACTTTC.

The CDR3 bases are TGTGCCAGCAGCGTAGTGCGGGGCACTGAAGCTTTCTTT. Translated: CASSVVRGTEAFF. The chain links TRBV9 to TRBJ1-1; no firm D call. The CDR3 consists of 13 residues. Germline V gene lookup returns CDR1 SGDLS and CDR2 YYNGEE. The V end was cut by 0 bases, the J end by 4 bases, with 7 bases between.

The chain combines TRBV6-5 with TRBJ2-2; TRBD1 agrees at 7 bases. The V gene end was trimmed by 2 bases and the J gene end by 5 bases; junction bases not matched to a gene: 5. CDR3 length equals 15 residues. Germline V gives CDR1 MNHEY, CDR2 SVGAGI. The CDR3 loop is CASSYEGAGTGELFF. CDR3 in DNA: TGTGCCAGCAGTTACGAGGGGGCCGGGACCGGGGAGCTGTTTTTT.

The sample holds a few counts of this clone. The chain joins TRBV9 to TRBJ1-1; the D gene is possibly TRBD1 (5 bases). Looked up from germline, CDR1 is SGDLS and CDR2 is YYNGEE. CDR3 length: 14 amino acids. V lost 0 bases and J lost 7, with 13 bases in between. CDR3 amino acids: CASSVGGDSNEAFF. DNA of the CDR3: TGTGCCAGCAGCGTAGGGGGCGACAGTAATGAAGCTTTCTTT.

The chain combines TRBV11-2 with TRBJ1-1; no reliable D call. V lost 1 base, J lost 4 bases, and 13 bases lay in between. Germline CDR1 reads SGHAT; CDR2 reads FQNNGV. This CDR3 region has 15 residues. Here the CDR3 DNA reads TGTGCCAGCAGCTTAGTCTCCATGTCGGGCACTGAAGCTTTCTTT. Translating gives CASSLVSMSGTEAFF.

The rearrangement uses TRBV29-1 and TRBJ1-1; TRBD1 matches at 7 bases. The CDR3 extends over 11 amino acids. After removal of 4 bases from V and 8 bases from J, the junction contained 4 bases not matched to a gene. CDR1 is SQVTM and CDR2 is ANQGSEA in the germline V gene. CDR3 in amino acids: CSVVGTAEAFF. The CDR3 coding sequence is TGCAGCGTTGTAGGGACAGCGGAAGCTTTCTTT.